This T cell receptor (beta chain) was observed in a study of CD8 T cells in Susac syndrome. An input of about 0.5 to 1 ug of RNA was subjected to reverse transcription using random hexamers. In TCRdb, the immunoSEQ multiplex PCR reads were re-called with MiXCR into one record per CDR3 protein. The table shows a few hundred thousand distinct CDR3 sequences, with 95% occurring only once. CDR1 is ENHRY, CDR2 SYGVKD, per germline. The V and J ends lost 7 bases and 5 bases, in that order; junction bases with no gene match: 14. The CDR3 is 15 residues long. TCR beta sequencing covered blood CD8+ and CD4+ T cells. TEMRA cells were FACS-enriched and CD8+ and CD4+ T cells negatively isolated.

The clonotype was recovered from a human donor with multiple sclerosis. What was sequenced was CD4+ T cells from PBMCs. The chain uses TRBV10-3 and TRBJ2-7, with 7 bases identical to TRBD2. The CDR3 reads CAINRDYRGSHEQYF. As DNA, the CDR3 is TGTGCCATCAACCGGGACTATCGGGGCAGCCACGAGCAGTACTTC.